These T cell receptor beta chains were read from a single sample in a study of molecular identifiers for immune sequencing clone quantification. TCRdb reprocessed the PCR reads with MiXCR, giving one entry per CDR3 protein. The repertoire has nearly 650,000 distinct CDR3 sequences, over 25% of them found once; the top ten carry approximately 0.75%. Sequenced input: naive CD8+ T cells from blood, with Jurkat cell RNA spiked in. These receptor sequences come from a human donor in good health. Some libraries in this study had Jurkat cell RNA spiked in. CDR3s include the opening cysteine and the closing phenylalanine or tryptophan. The D gene is left open where the match is weak. Not every row has a clone size; where given, it reads once, few, many or a size class.

v_gene	j_gene	d_gene	abundance	CDR3nt	CDR3aa
TRBV5-4	TRBJ1-1	NA	many	TGTGCCAGCAGCCCTTGGCGAGGAAGGAACACTGAAGCTTTCTTT	CASSPWRGRNTEAFF
TRBV2	TRBJ2-7	NA	NA	TGTGCCAGCAGCCAAGGACCCTTAACCCAGGGCTACGAGCAGTACTTC	CASSQGPLTQGYEQYF
TRBV28	TRBJ1-5	NA	many	TGTGCCAGCAGTTCCCGGGTTTTCAATCAGCCCCAGCATTTT	CASSSRVFNQPQHF
TRBV4-3	TRBJ2-5	NA	NA	TGCGCCAGCAGCCAAGACCCGGGAAAGCGGGAGACCCAGTACTTC	CASSQDPGKRETQYF
TRBV29-1	TRBJ2-2	TRBD1	many	TGCAGCGCAATAAAGCGGACAGGGCTCGCCGGGGAGCTGTTTTTT	CSAIKRTGLAGELFF
TRBV7-2	TRBJ2-6	NA	many	TGTGCCAGCAGCCACCCAAGGGACTCTGGGGCCAACGTCCTGACTTTC	CASSHPRDSGANVLTF
TRBV20-1	TRBJ1-6	TRBD1	NA	TGCAGTGCTCAGGGGGCGGCTGGTAATTCACCCCTCCACTTT	CSAQGAAGNSPLHF
TRBV15	TRBJ1-5	TRBD1	NA	TGTGCCACCAGCAGATCCCGACAGGGGAATCAGCCCCAGCATTTT	CATSRSRQGNQPQHF
TRBV7-9	TRBJ1-5	NA	many	TGTGCCAGCAGCTTACTTGTGGATCAGCCCCAGCATTTT	CASSLLVDQPQHF
TRBV30	TRBJ2-7	NA	many	TGTGCCTGGAGTGTAACAACCGAGCAGTACTTC	CAWSVTTEQYF
TRBV3-1	TRBJ1-2	TRBD1	few	TGTGCCAGCAGCCATGGTGACAGGGTGTATGGCTACACCTTC	CASSHGDRVYGYTF
TRBV7-9	TRBJ1-1	NA	many	TGTGCCAGCAGTTTGCCCCCTAGCACTGAAGCTTTCTTT	CASSLPPSTEAFF
TRBV6-6	TRBJ1-6	TRBD1	many	TGTGCCAGCAGTTCTGAAGACAGGGTTAATTCACCCCTCCACTTT	CASSSEDRVNSPLHF
TRBV27	TRBJ1-1	TRBD1	many	TGTGCCAGCAGTTTCAGGGGGCGCGGTGAAGCTTTCTTT	CASSFRGRGEAFF
TRBV27	TRBJ2-2	NA	few	TGTGCCAGCAGTTTATCCCCCTTCACCGGGGAGCTGTTTTTT	CASSLSPFTGELFF
TRBV7-6	TRBJ2-3	TRBD2	many	TGTGCCAGCAGCCCCTGGACTAGCGGGGGGAGCACAGATACGCAGTATTTT	CASSPWTSGGSTDTQYF
TRBV9	TRBJ1-6	NA	few	TGTGCCAGCAATGAGGGAGTACACTATAATTCACCCCTCCACTTT	CASNEGVHYNSPLHF
TRBV4-3	TRBJ2-7	TRBD1	NA	TGCGCCAGCAGCCAAACCCAGGGACAGGGGTCTTACGAGCAGTACTTC	CASSQTQGQGSYEQYF
TRBV7-6	TRBJ2-5	TRBD2	NA	TGTGCCAGCACATTCAGCGGGGTGGCCCTAGAGACCCAGTACTTC	CASTFSGVALETQYF
TRBV7-2	TRBJ2-5	TRBD2	many	TGTGCCAGCAGCTTACGGGCGGGAGTGGGGCAAGAGACCCAGTACTTC	CASSLRAGVGQETQYF
TRBV18	TRBJ2-3	NA	many	TGTGCCAGCTCACCATCCGGGGGTTCAGATACGCAGTATTTT	CASSPSGGSDTQYF
TRBV19	TRBJ1-5	TRBD1	NA	TGTGCCAGTAGTACCCCGGACAGGGGACGCAATCAGCCCCAGCATTTT	CASSTPDRGRNQPQHF
TRBV27	TRBJ2-7	NA	many	TGTGCCAGCAGTTTATCGGGTCAGGGCAGCTACGAGCAGTACTTC	CASSLSGQGSYEQYF
TRBV25-1	TRBJ2-5	NA	many	TGTGCCAGCAGAGAGGGGCTGGAGGAGACCCAGTACTTC	CASREGLEETQYF
TRBV25-1	TRBJ2-3	NA	NA	TGTGCCAGCAGTGAAGGCCGCACAGATACGCAGTATTTT	CASSEGRTDTQYF
TRBV12-3/TRBV12-4	TRBJ2-2	NA	NA	TGTGCCAGCAGTTTTGCTGAATACACCGGGGAGCTGTTTTTT	CASSFAEYTGELFF
TRBV6-5	TRBJ2-7	TRBD2	NA	TGTGCCAGCAGCGCACTAGCGGGGGGCGTATACGAGCAGTACTTC	CASSALAGGVYEQYF
TRBV5-1	TRBJ1-1	NA	many	TGCGCCAGCAGCTTGGAACAGGGTCCTGAAGCTTTCTTT	CASSLEQGPEAFF
TRBV20-1	TRBJ2-7	NA	few	TGCAGTGCTTGGGACCGGGACACCCTCGAGCAGTACTTC	CSAWDRDTLEQYF
TRBV10-3	TRBJ2-1	TRBD2	many	TGTGCCATCAGTGAGTCCCTAGCGGGACTGCAGTTCTTC	CAISESLAGLQFF
TRBV4-3	TRBJ2-7	NA	many	TGCGCCAGCAGCCACCAGGACGGAGGACCCTACGAGCAGTACTTC	CASSHQDGGPYEQYF
TRBV19	TRBJ2-1	TRBD1	NA	TGTGCCAGTAGTATGGGGGACAGTGCCTACAATGAGCAGTTCTTC	CASSMGDSAYNEQFF
TRBV29-1	TRBJ2-1	NA	few	TGCAGCGTTGAGGGTGGCGGTGAGCAGTTCTTC	CSVEGGGEQFF
TRBV4-3	TRBJ2-7	NA	NA	TGCGCCAGCAGCCAAGGTCTCAGGGGTCCTTCCTACGAGCAGTACTTC	CASSQGLRGPSYEQYF
TRBV29-1	TRBJ1-1	NA	many	TGCAGCGCGGCGGGTAGGGGAATGAACACTGAAGCTTTCTTT	CSAAGRGMNTEAFF
TRBV3-1	TRBJ2-2	NA	few	TGTGCCAGCAGCCAAGAGTCCAGGGGTTACACCGGGGAGCTGTTTTTT	CASSQESRGYTGELFF
TRBV23-1	TRBJ1-4	NA	NA	TGCGCCAGCCCTCGGACAAGGAAAGGTGAAAAACTGTTTTTT	CASPRTRKGEKLFF
TRBV7-9	TRBJ2-7	NA	many	TGTGCCAGCAGCTTGGTATCCCCCTACGAGCAGTACTTC	CASSLVSPYEQYF
TRBV11-2	TRBJ2-1	NA	many	TGTGCCAGCAGCGCAACGACAACCTCCTACAATGAGCAGTTCTTC	CASSATTTSYNEQFF
TRBV12-3/TRBV12-4	TRBJ2-3	NA	many	TGTGCCAGCAGCCCCCATAAAGGAAGCACAGATACGCAGTATTTT	CASSPHKGSTDTQYF
TRBV3-1	TRBJ2-7	TRBD2	NA	TGTGCCAGCAGCCCATCAAGAGCGGGAGAGTTCTACGAGCAGTACTTC	CASSPSRAGEFYEQYF
TRBV4-1	TRBJ1-4	NA	NA	TGCGCCAGCAGCCGAGAGGGAGGGACCCGGGCCCCAAATGAAAAACTGTTTTTT	CASSREGGTRAPNEKLFF
TRBV18	TRBJ1-5	TRBD1	NA	TGTGCCAGCTCACCTCAGGGGGCCCAAGGGGGGCAGCCCCAGCATTTT	CASSPQGAQGGQPQHF
TRBV29-1	TRBJ2-7	TRBD2	many	TGCAGCGTTTTGAAGGGAGCGGGAGGTTACGAGCAGTACTTC	CSVLKGAGGYEQYF
TRBV4-1	TRBJ1-2	NA	few	TGCGCCAGCAGCAGGGAAACTCGGGGGAGCTATGGCTACACCTTC	CASSRETRGSYGYTF
TRBV20-1	TRBJ1-2	NA	many	TGCAGTGCTAGAGTAACGGCACTAACTAACTATGGCTACACCTTC	CSARVTALTNYGYTF
TRBV4-2	TRBJ1-1	NA	many	TGTGCCAGCAGCCAGGGCCCCGGGACCGCATTT	CASSQGPGTAF
TRBV6-5	TRBJ2-2	TRBD2	few	TGTGCCAGCAGTTACTCGACTAGCGGGGGGGCCGGGGAGCTGTTTTTT	CASSYSTSGGAGELFF